This T cell receptor beta chain was identified during a study of cytomegalovirus exposure and HLA in healthy donors. The CDR3 is 14 residues long. Germline V gives CDR1 SEHNR, CDR2 FQNEAQ (reference sequence). V dropped 5 bases and J dropped 1 base, with 11 bases sitting between them. General study results and limits: Presence/absence analyses assumed roughly uniform sequencing depth across donors. CMV antigen specificity of a few CMV-associated chains was confirmed in vitro.

The PCR employed 60 Vbeta primers together with 13 Jbeta primers. TCRdb's copy holds only in-frame clones and misses some; the assay was immunoSEQ multiplex PCR. The table has about 110,000 clones, around 75% seen once; the top ten hold about 6.9%. With respect to this clone: The antigen remains unidentified.

The material sequenced was PBMCs. The receptor was derived from a man aged 30-40 years in good health and CMV-seropositive. The genes are TRBV7-9 and TRBJ1-1; D is ambiguous. The CDR3 sequence is CASSGGRQNTEAFF. The CDR3 DNA reads TGTGCCAGCAGCGGAGGACGGCAGAACACTGAAGCTTTCTTT.